The source of this TCR beta chain is a study of Graves' ophthalmopathy and Graves' hyperthyroidism. As regards this clonotype: Its antigen is unknown. One end of the junction is discordant with germline, which a read error may explain.

Hyperthyroidism was considered stable when no ophthalmopathy appeared within 18 months of follow-up. Excluded were patients with other autoimmune diseases, uncontrolled infections, pregnancy or lactation. The PBMCs originated from roughly 11 ml of fresh peripheral blood. Study conclusions and caveats: A majority of expanded thyroid clonotypes exceeding 0.001 frequency were likewise present in blood.

RNA transcripts were the template, and TCR beta CDR3 regions were amplified from them. HTBI primers were used in a first-round RT-PCR, which preceded a second-round multiplex PCR. One entry per CDR3 protein results from TCRdb running MiXCR on the multiplex PCR reads. The table shows hundreds of thousands of distinct CDR3 sequences, with around 20% occurring only once. This CDR3 is 14 amino acids long. Germline V lookup: CDR1 MGHRA, CDR2 YSYEKL. This chain links TRBV4-1 with TRBJ2-7; TRBD1 matches at 9 bases. This receptor was taken from a woman between 18 and 29 years old with stable Graves' hyperthyroidism. The sequencing sample was made of peripheral blood. Here the CDR3 reads CASSPGQGSYEQHF. CDR3 DNA sequence: TGCGCCAGCAGCCCGGGACAGGGCTCCTACGAGCAGCACTTC.